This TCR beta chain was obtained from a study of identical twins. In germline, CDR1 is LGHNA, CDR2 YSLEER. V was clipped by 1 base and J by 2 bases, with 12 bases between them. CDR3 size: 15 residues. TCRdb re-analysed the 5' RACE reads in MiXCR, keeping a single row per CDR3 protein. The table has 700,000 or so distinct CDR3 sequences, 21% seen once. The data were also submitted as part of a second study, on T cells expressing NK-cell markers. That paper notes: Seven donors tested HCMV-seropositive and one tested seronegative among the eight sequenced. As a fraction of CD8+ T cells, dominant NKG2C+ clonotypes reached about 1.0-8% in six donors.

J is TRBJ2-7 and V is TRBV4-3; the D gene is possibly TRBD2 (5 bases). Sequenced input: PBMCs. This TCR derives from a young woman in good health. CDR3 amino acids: CASSQGLTNTYEQYF. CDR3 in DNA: TGCGCCAGCAGCCAAGGACTAACCAATACCTACGAGCAGTACTTC.